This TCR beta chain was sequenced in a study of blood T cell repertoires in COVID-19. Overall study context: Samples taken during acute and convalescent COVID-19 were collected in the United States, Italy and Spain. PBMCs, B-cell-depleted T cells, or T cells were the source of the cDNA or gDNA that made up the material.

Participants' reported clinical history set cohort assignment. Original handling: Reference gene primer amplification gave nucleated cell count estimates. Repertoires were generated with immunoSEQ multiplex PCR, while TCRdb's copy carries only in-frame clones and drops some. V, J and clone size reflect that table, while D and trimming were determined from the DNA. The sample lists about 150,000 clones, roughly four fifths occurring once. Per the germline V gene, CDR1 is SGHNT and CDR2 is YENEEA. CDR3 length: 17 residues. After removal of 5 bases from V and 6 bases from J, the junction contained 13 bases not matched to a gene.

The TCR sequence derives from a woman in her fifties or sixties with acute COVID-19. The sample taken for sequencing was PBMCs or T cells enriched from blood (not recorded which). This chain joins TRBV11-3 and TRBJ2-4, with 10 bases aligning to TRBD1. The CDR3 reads CASSQNTGTGVRNIQYF. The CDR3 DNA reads TGTGCCAGCAGCCAAAATACCGGGACAGGGGTCAGAAACATTCAGTACTTC.